The clone carrying this T cell receptor beta chain was counted at least ten times. Its antigen is not identified. A modified ARM-PCR protocol with three rounds of nested PCR amplified TCRbeta. MiXCR, run by TCRdb on the multiplex PCR reads, gives a single entry per CDR3 protein. The sample includes approximately 130,000 distinct CDR3 sequences, about 66% of them seen just once. The data stem from a study of tumor and adjacent non-tumor tissue in lung cancer. Study background: The patients, roughly 10 men and 5 or 6 women, were roughly 31 to 85 with stage I to III disease. Some 3.9 million productive TCRbeta reads were obtained per sample on average.

The template was RNA from unsorted bulk tissue. Study findings and constraints: In normal lung, the top 100 clones were significantly more dominant than in tumor. Patients with more diverse tumor TCRs had worse survival.

This CDR3 region has 15 residues. V dropped 3 bases and J dropped 6; count of bases not matched to a gene: 11. The germline V gene encodes CDR1 DFQATT and CDR2 SNEGSKA (reference sequence). The TCR originated in a man aged 30 to 39 with non-small cell lung cancer. The V and J genes are TRBV20-1 and TRBJ2-3; the match to TRBD2 covers 8 bases. Sequencing used lung tumor tissue. CDR3 nucleotide sequence: TGCAGTGCTAGTCGGCCCGGGAGGGCCGGGGATACGCAGTATTTT. This translates into CSASRPGRAGDTQYF.